The clone carrying this T cell receptor (beta chain) was counted between two and nine times. Germline values: CDR1 MGHDK, CDR2 SYGVNS. V lost 1 base and J 1 base, leaving 10 bases between the germline ends. The CDR3 is 15 amino acids. This sample is part of a study of cytomegalovirus exposure and HLA in healthy donors. Primers included in the PCR were 60 Vbeta and 13 Jbeta primers. Only in-frame clones appear in the TCRdb table, and some are missing; sequencing was by immunoSEQ multiplex PCR. The table lists about 90,000 clones, 62% of them singletons. The donors (healthy individuals) were bone marrow donors. Likely unrecorded immune exposures existed in these nominally healthy donors.

Sequencing was carried out using PBMCs. This clonotype originated in a woman in her twenties or thirties in good health and CMV-seropositive. The chain carries TRBV25-1 and TRBJ1-1, with unresolved D. CDR3: CASSESGKENTEAFF. The CDR3 coding sequence is TGTGCCAGCAGTGAATCCGGGAAGGAGAACACTGAAGCTTTCTTT.